This T cell receptor (beta chain) was identified in a study of blood T cell repertoires in COVID-19. In the study overall: The samples span acute and convalescent COVID-19 from the United States, Italy and Spain. T cells, B-cell-depleted T cells, or PBMCs supplied cDNA or gDNA.

CDR3 size: 14 residues. Trimming shortened V by 5 bases and J by 3 bases, and 14 bases separated the two germline ends. CDR1 and CDR2 from the germline V gene are MDHEN and SYDVKM. Authors' data handling: By means of reference gene primer amplification, nucleated cell counts were estimated. Generated by immunoSEQ multiplex PCR, the TCRdb table keeps only in-frame clones and is missing some. From that table come the V and J calls and clone size; the DNA was used to work out D and trimming. The sample lists under 250,000 clones, approximately 86% occurring once. Sequenced sample: peripheral blood. V and J are TRBV28 and TRBJ2-7, with TRBD1 as a possible D gene (6 bases). The TCR was taken from an older woman who had recovered from COVID-19. CDR3 sequence reads: CASSRPGEGYEQYF. CDR3 sequence (DNA): TGTGCCAGCAGTCGACCAGGGGAAGGCTACGAGCAGTACTTC.